These 18 T cell receptor beta chains share one sample of origin, sequenced in a study of blood T cell repertoires in COVID-19. The table came from immunoSEQ multiplex PCR; TCRdb's copy has only in-frame clones and leaves some out. This table holds about 320,000 clones, around nine tenths found once. The sequenced sample consisted of PBMCs or T cells enriched from blood (not recorded which). These receptors all come from a woman in her thirties who had recovered from COVID-19.

V and J are TRBV18 and TRBJ2-7, with 10 bases that match TRBD1. V trimming: 3 bases; J trimming: 1 base; junction bases outside the gene matches: 6. Germline CDR1 is KGHSH and CDR2 is LQKENI. This CDR3 contains 16 residues. CDR3 region: CASSPYRDRGSYEQYF. The CDR3 DNA follows: TGTGCCAGCTCACCCTACCGGGACAGGGGTTCCTACGAGCAGTACTTC.

This rearrangement joins TRBV7-9 to TRBJ1-1; the D is unclear. CDR1 and CDR2 (germline): SEHNR, FQNEAQ (reference sequence). With 5 bases removed from V and 13 bases from J, the gap between germline ends came to 17 bases. The CDR3 extends over 12 amino acids. The DNA of the CDR3 is TGTGCCAGCAGCCTGGAGGAGCCCCCCGGTTTCTTT. Translating gives CASSLEEPPGFF.

The V call is TRBV10-3, the J call TRBJ1-1; tentatively, D is TRBD1 (6 bases). The CDR3 contains 13 residues. V lost 7 bases to trimming and J lost 1 base, with 10 bases between them. Germline V CDR1 and CDR2: ENHRY, SYGVKD. The CDR3: CAINNRENTEAFF. The DNA of the CDR3 is TGTGCCATCAATAACAGGGAGAACACTGAAGCTTTCTTT.

V usage is TRBV9 and J usage is TRBJ2-1; a possible D gene is TRBD1 (5 bases). V shed 4 bases and J shed 0 bases, with 14 bases lying between them. CDR3 length equals 16 residues. Per the germline V gene, CDR1 is SGDLS and CDR2 is YYNGEE. The CDR3 nucleotides read TGTGCCAGCAGCACCGGACATGTGAGCTCCTACAATGAGCAGTTCTTC. Translating it yields CASSTGHVSSYNEQFF.

J is TRBJ1-3 and V is TRBV19; TRBD1 might be the D (6 bases). The CDR3 contains 15 residues. Trimming took 2 bases from V and 1 from J, leaving 9 bases between them. CDR1 is LNHDA and CDR2 is SQIVND in the germline V gene (reference sequence). The CDR3 protein is CASSIFRGSGNTIYF. Written as DNA, the CDR3 is TGTGCCAGTAGTATATTCAGGGGTTCTGGAAACACCATATATTTT.

The V and J genes are TRBV6-5 and TRBJ2-5; 12 bases agree with TRBD1. Germline lookup yields CDR1 MNHEY and CDR2 SVGAGI. The CDR3 contains 15 residues. V trimming: 6 bases; J trimming: 4 bases; junction bases outside the gene matches: 6. The CDR3 here is CASRYGTGGVETQYF. For the CDR3, the DNA is TGTGCCAGCAGATACGGGACAGGGGGCGTAGAGACCCAGTACTTC.

The genes are TRBV7-6 and TRBJ2-7, with 8 bases matching TRBD2. The CDR3 has 14 amino acids. The germline CDR1 and CDR2 sequences are SGHVS and FNYEAQ. J lost 5 bases, V lost 6 bases, and 9 bases had no gene match. The DNA for the CDR3 is TGTGCCAGCAGACCCGATGCGGGGGGTAACGAGCAGTACTTC. It translates to CASRPDAGGNEQYF.

The chain has TRBV1 and TRBJ2-7; the listed D gene, TRBD1, was not tested against the DNA. TRBV1 is labeled a pseudogene. The CDR3 runs 16 residues. The CDR3 here is CTSTRWTDDSSYEQYF. The CDR3 nucleotides are TGCACCAGCACCCGTTGGACGGACGACAGCTCCTACGAGCAGTACTTC.

The rearrangement joins TRBV6-4 to TRBJ1-4; TRBD1 matches at 8 bases. The CDR3 sequence is 16 residues long. The V and J ends lost 6 bases and 2 bases, in that order; junction bases with no gene match: 8. The germline gives CDR1 MRHNA, CDR2 SNTAGT. The CDR3 loop is CASSGTGGWTNEKLFF. The CDR3 bases are TGTGCCAGCAGCGGGACAGGCGGTTGGACTAATGAAAAACTGTTTTTT.

V and J are TRBV2 and TRBJ2-7; 10 nucleotides align to TRBD2. In germline, CDR1 is SNHLY, CDR2 FYNNEI. The CDR3 runs to 15 residues. J gave up 6 bases and V 2 bases, and 7 bases lay outside the gene matches. CDR3 in DNA: TGTGCCAGCAGTGAATTCAGCGGGGGGGCCGGCGAGCAGTACTTC. This translates into CASSEFSGGAGEQYF.

As concerns this clone: The same CDR3 is also encoded by other DNA sequences in this sample. The V call is TRBV5-1, the J call TRBJ2-3; TRBD1 matches 8 bases. The ends lost 4 bases at V and 4 bases at J; junction bases unmatched: 5. The CDR3 spans 14 residues. Per the germline V gene, CDR1 is SGHRS and CDR2 is YFSETQ. CDR3 nucleotides: TGCGCCAGCAGCCCCGGACAGGGCGCAGATACGCAGTATTTT. Translated: CASSPGQGADTQYF.

This chain connects TRBV5-6 to TRBJ2-1; TRBD1 matches at 11 bases. From germline, CDR1 is SGHDT and CDR2 YYEEEE. The CDR3 has 15 residues. Germline trimming cut 10 bases from V and 4 bases from J; bases unmatched to any gene: 10. CDR3 loop: CACYLRDRGYNEQFF. The CDR3 region has the DNA TGTGCCTGCTACCTACGGGACAGGGGGTACAATGAGCAGTTCTTC.

The CDR3 reads CSASPSQPQYF. As DNA, the CDR3 is TGCAGTGCTAGCCCGAGTCAACCCCAGTACTTC. This chain joins TRBV20-1 and TRBJ2-5; D not resolved. This CDR3 has 11 residues. Trimming pared 3 bases from V and 9 bases from J, leaving 11 bases between. The germline V gene encodes CDR1 DFQATT and CDR2 SNEGSKA (reference sequence).

This clone was seen just once. This chain links TRBV7-9 with TRBJ1-1; perhaps TRBD1 as D (5 bases). The germline gives CDR1 SEHNR, CDR2 FQNEAQ (reference sequence). CDR3 size: 14 residues. The V gene lost 4 bases and the J gene lost 2 bases, with 11 bases spanning the gap. The CDR3 region has the DNA TGTGCCAGCAGCTCCCGACAGACTAACACTGAAGCTTTCTTT. This encodes CASSSRQTNTEAFF.

The rearrangement uses TRBV30 and TRBJ2-5; 11 bases map to TRBD2. The CDR3 has 17 amino acids. V was clipped by 2 bases and J by 7 bases; unmatched bases: 15. Germline V gene lookup returns CDR1 GTSNPN and CDR2 SVGIG (reference sequence). The DNA for the CDR3 is TGTGCCTGGAGTCGAGCCGGGACTAGCGGATTAAGTTTGACCCAGTACTTC. It encodes CAWSRAGTSGLSLTQYF.

This clone was counted only a few times. J is TRBJ2-1 and V is TRBV7-2; 9 bases line up with TRBD2. Germline loops: CDR1 SGHTA, CDR2 FQGNSA. V trimming: 5 bases; J trimming: 9 bases; junction bases outside the gene matches: 11. CDR3 length: 15 residues. In DNA, the CDR3 is TGTGCCAGCAGCCTCCAGGCGGGGGGGATTGTTGAGCAGTTCTTC. Translating it yields CASSLQAGGIVEQFF.

The chain joins TRBV7-2 to TRBJ1-1; 7 bases line up with TRBD1. The ends lost 4 bases at V and 5 bases at J; junction bases unmatched: 7. Germline CDR1 and CDR2: SGHTA and FQGNSA. This CDR3 is built from 14 residues. CDR3 in DNA: TGTGCCAGCAGCTACAGGGGAAGCAGGACTGAAGCTTTCTTT. Amino acids: CASSYRGSRTEAFF.

Notes on this clone: This same CDR3 is encoded by further DNA sequences in the sample. The CDR3 nucleotides are TGCGCCAGCAGTCTCGACAGCGACTATGGCTACACCTTC. This sequence encodes CASSLDSDYGYTF. The chain combines TRBV5-1 with TRBJ1-2, with D possibly being TRBD1 (5 bases). Deletions cut 5 bases from V and 3 bases from J, with 11 bases between. The CDR3 runs 13 residues. The germline V gene has CDR1 SGHRS and CDR2 YFSETQ.